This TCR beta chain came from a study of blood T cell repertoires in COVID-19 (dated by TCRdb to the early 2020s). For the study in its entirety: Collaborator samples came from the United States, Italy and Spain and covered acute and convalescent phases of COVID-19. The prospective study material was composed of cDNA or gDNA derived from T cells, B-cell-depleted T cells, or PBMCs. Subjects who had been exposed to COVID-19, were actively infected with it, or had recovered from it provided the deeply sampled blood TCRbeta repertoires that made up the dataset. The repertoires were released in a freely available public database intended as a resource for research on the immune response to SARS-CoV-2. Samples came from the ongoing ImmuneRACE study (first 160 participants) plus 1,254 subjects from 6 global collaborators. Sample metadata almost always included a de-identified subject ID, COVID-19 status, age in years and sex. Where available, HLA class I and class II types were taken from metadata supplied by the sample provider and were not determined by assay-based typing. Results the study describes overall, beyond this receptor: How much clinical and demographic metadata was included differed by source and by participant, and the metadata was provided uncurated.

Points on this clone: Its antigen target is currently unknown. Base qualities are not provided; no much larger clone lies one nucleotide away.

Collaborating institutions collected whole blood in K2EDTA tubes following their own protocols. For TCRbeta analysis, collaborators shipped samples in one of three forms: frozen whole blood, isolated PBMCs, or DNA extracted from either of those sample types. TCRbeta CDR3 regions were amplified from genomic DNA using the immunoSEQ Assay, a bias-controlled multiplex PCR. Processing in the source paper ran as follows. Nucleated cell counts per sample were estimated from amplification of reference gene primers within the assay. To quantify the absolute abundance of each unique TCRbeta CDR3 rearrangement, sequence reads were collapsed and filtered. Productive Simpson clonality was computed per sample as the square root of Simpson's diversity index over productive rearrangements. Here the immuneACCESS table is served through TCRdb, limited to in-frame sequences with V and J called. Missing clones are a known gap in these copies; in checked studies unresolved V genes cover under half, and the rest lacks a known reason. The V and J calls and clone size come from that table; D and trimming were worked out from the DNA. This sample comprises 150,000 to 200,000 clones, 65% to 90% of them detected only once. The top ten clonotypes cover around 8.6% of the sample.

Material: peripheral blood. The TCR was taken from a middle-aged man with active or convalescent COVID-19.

The sequence in DNA is TGTGCCAGCTTGGGTCGAACAGCTTCCTACGAGCAGTACTTC. Its translation reads: CASLGRTASYEQYF. This chain is built from TRBV28 and TRBJ2-7, with the D gene too uncertain to name. V gives up 8 bases and J gives up 1 base, and the segment between their germline ends measures 15 bases. CDR1 and CDR2, per the germline V gene, are MDHEN and SYDVKM. Reading from cysteine to phenylalanine, the CDR3 counts 14 amino acids. The CDR3 DNA has 42 bases and is translated from base 1. Supplemented by the reference TRBV28 and TRBJ2-7 proteins around the CDR3, the complete variable domain is DVKVTQSSRYLVKRTGEKVFLECVQDMDHENMFWYRQDPGLGLRLIYFSYDVKMKEKGDIPEGYSVSREKKERFSLILESASTNQTSMYLCASLGRTASYEQYFGPGTRLTVT.